This TCR beta chain emerged from a study of OX40 agonist ivuxolimab in advanced cancers. In germline, CDR1 is SNHLY, CDR2 FYNNEI. The CDR3 consists of 13 residues. The junction had 8 bases not matched to a gene; V was cut back by 3 bases and J by 11 bases. The table came from immunoSEQ multiplex PCR; TCRdb's copy has only in-frame clones and leaves some out. The sample yields 50,000 to 75,000 clones, roughly 89% seen once. This specimen consisted of CD4+ or CD8+ T cells sorted from blood, obtained in a trial of the OX40 agonist ivuxolimab. The chain recombines TRBV2 with TRBJ1-1; 8 positions agree with TRBD1. This sequence was found in an adult with an advanced solid tumor such as melanoma, head and neck, liver or kidney cancer. The CDR3 is CASSEDRVSMAFF. In DNA, the CDR3 is TGTGCCAGCAGTGAGGACAGGGTCAGTATGGCTTTCTTT.